These 21 T cell receptor beta chains share one sample of origin, sequenced in a study of somatic mutations in cytotoxic T cells in rheumatoid arthritis. The repertoire was sequenced with immunoSEQ multiplex PCR; TCRdb's copy has only in-frame clones and lacks some. This repertoire shows some 3,600 clones, under 90% found once; its top ten account for approximately 67%. Material: CD8+ T cells sorted from blood. The receptors stem from a man aged 35-49 years with rheumatoid arthritis.

This chain connects TRBV4-2 to TRBJ2-2, with D unresolved. The V gene lost 4 bases and the J gene lost 3 bases, with 9 bases spanning the gap. There are 14 residues in the CDR3. The V gene's germline CDR1 is LGHNA and CDR2 YNFKEQ. The DNA of the CDR3 is TGTGCCAGCAGCCCCCCGAGCGACACCGGGGAGCTGTTTTTT. Amino acids: CASSPPSDTGELFF.

This clone is medium-sized in the sample. The chain employs TRBV7-9 and TRBJ2-7; possibly TRBD2 for D (5 bases). The CDR3 covers 16 residues. V dropped 1 base and J dropped 7 bases, with 20 bases sitting between them. Looked up from germline, CDR1 is SEHNR and CDR2 is FQNEAQ (reference sequence). CDR3 in amino acids: CASSLVGISPSREQYF. The CDR3 nucleotides are TGTGCCAGCAGCTTAGTCGGGATCTCCCCCTCGAGAGAGCAGTACTTC.

The gene calls are TRBV4-1 and TRBJ2-7; TRBD2 matches at 9 bases. Germline CDR1 MGHRA, CDR2 YSYEKL. This CDR3 comprises 18 residues. Trimming cost V 1 base and J 3 bases; bases outside gene matches: 13. CDR3 loop: CASSQGCGGGSPRYEQYF. CDR3 nucleotide sequence: TGCGCCAGCAGCCAAGGGTGCGGGGGGGGCAGCCCCCGCTACGAGCAGTACTTC.

This chain links TRBV15 with TRBJ1-5, with 9 bases that match TRBD1. The CDR3 is 16 amino acids. Trimming cost V 5 bases and J 6 bases; bases outside gene matches: 11. Germline-derived CDR1 and CDR2 are LNHNV and YYDKDF (reference sequence). The CDR3 DNA reads as TGTGCCACCAGCGGGGACAGGGCAGCGGCGGGTCAGCCCCAGCATTTT. Its translation is CATSGDRAAAGQPQHF.

The CDR3 nucleotides are TGTGCCAGCACCGTGGGACAGGGGTTCAGGCAGCCCCAGCATTTT. This sequence encodes CASTVGQGFRQPQHF. This chain uses TRBV28 with TRBJ1-5, with 10 bases aligning to TRBD1. CDR1 is MDHEN, CDR2 SYDVKM, per germline. V shed 7 bases, J shed 7 bases, and the junction held 10 bases outside the gene matches. The CDR3 has 15 amino acids. The full variable domain, in which reference TRBV28 and TRBJ1-5 provide the parts outside the CDR3, is DVKVTQSSRYLVKRTGEKVFLECVQDMDHENMFWYRQDPGLGLRLIYFSYDVKMKEKGDIPEGYSVSREKKERFSLILESASTNQTSMYLCASTVGQGFRQPQHFGDGTRLSIL.

This chain joins TRBV7-2 and TRBJ1-2; D gene unclear. Germline CDR1 is SGHTA and CDR2 is FQGNSA. Trimming cost V 1 base and J 7 bases, with 16 bases left between them. CDR3 length: 15 residues. CDR3 sequence: CASSLEYPVLRGYTF. The CDR3 DNA reads as TGTGCCAGCAGCTTAGAATATCCGGTTTTGCGTGGCTACACCTTC.

The V and J genes are TRBV25-1 and TRBJ2-5; 9 positions match TRBD2. V lost 3 bases and J lost 1; bases outside the gene matches: 6. Germline V lookup: CDR1 MGHDK, CDR2 SYGVNS. The CDR3 loop spans 16 amino acids. The CDR3 protein is CASSDSLAGFQETQYF. CDR3 DNA sequence: TGTGCCAGCAGTGATAGCCTAGCGGGGTTCCAAGAGACCCAGTACTTC.

This chain connects TRBV30 to TRBJ2-4; D is possibly TRBD2 (6 bases). Trimming pared 5 bases from V and 2 bases from J, leaving 16 bases between. CDR1 and CDR2 (germline): GTSNPN, SVGIG (reference sequence). The CDR3 extends over 15 amino acids. CDR3 amino acids: CAWRLDRMPKNIQYF. The DNA for the CDR3 is TGTGCCTGGCGACTAGACCGAATGCCCAAAAACATTCAGTACTTC.

The V call is TRBV28, the J call TRBJ2-1, with a tentative D call TRBD1 (6 bases). Trimming pared 2 bases from V and 10 bases from J, leaving 21 bases between. The CDR3 length is 16 residues. Germline V gene sequence: CDR1 MDHEN, CDR2 SYDVKM. For the CDR3, the DNA is TGTGCCAGCAGTTTAGCGCCGAATTCCGGGACATCAGAGCAGTTCTTC. Amino acid sequence: CASSLAPNSGTSEQFF.

V and J are TRBV7-8 and TRBJ1-2; 7 bases line up with TRBD1. The CDR3 has 15 amino acids. V trimming: 5 bases; J trimming: 10 bases; junction bases outside the gene matches: 16. Looked up from germline, CDR1 is SGHVS and CDR2 is FQNEAQ. CDR3 nucleotides: TGTGCCAGCAGCCCCGAGGGTCAGGGGGTTCAGGTCTACACCTTC. It codes for CASSPEGQGVQVYTF.

The V call is TRBV29-1, the J call TRBJ2-1, with D maybe TRBD2 (6 bases). Germline V gene lookup returns CDR1 SQVTM and CDR2 ANQGSEA. This CDR3 has 16 amino acids. Trimming shortened V by 4 bases and J by 6 bases, and 22 bases separated the two germline ends. The CDR3: CSVVDPMEGASNEQFF. The CDR3 DNA reads as TGCAGCGTTGTGGACCCGATGGAGGGAGCGAGCAATGAGCAGTTCTTC.

V is TRBV27 and J is TRBJ2-5; the D gene is possibly TRBD2 (5 bases). The CDR3 has 14 amino acids. Between the trimmed V and J ends, which lost 5 bases and 1 base, there was a span of 11 bases. In germline, CDR1 is MNHEY, CDR2 SMNVEV (reference sequence). Here the CDR3 reads CASSESGSQETQYF. The DNA for the CDR3 is TGTGCCAGCAGTGAGAGCGGATCCCAAGAGACCCAGTACTTC.

The V gene is TRBV9, the J gene TRBJ1-1; weak D call: TRBD1 (5 bases). CDR1 is SGDLS, CDR2 YYNGEE, per germline. Trimming removed 0 bases from V and 8 bases from J, with 11 bases in between. There are 13 residues in the CDR3. The CDR3: CASSVAREAEAFF. The DNA of the CDR3 is TGTGCCAGCAGCGTAGCCAGGGAAGCCGAAGCTTTCTTT.

The genes are TRBV27 and TRBJ2-7; D possibly corresponds to TRBD2 (5 bases). Germline-derived CDR1 and CDR2 are MNHEY and SMNVEV (reference sequence). With 8 bases removed from V and 0 bases from J, the gap between germline ends came to 8 bases. The CDR3 has 12 amino acids. The CDR3 DNA reads as TGTGCCAGCGGTCGGGGCTCCTACGAGCAGTACTTC. It encodes CASGRGSYEQYF.

The gene calls are TRBV4-2 and TRBJ2-6; 7 positions agree with TRBD2. The V segment lost 0 bases and the J segment 2 bases; nucleotides outside the gene matches: 1. The CDR3 is 16 residues long. Germline V gives CDR1 LGHNA, CDR2 YNFKEQ. The CDR3 loop reads CASSQDGGAGANVLTF. In nucleotides, the CDR3 is TGTGCCAGCAGCCAAGATGGGGGGGCTGGGGCCAACGTCCTGACTTTC.

The rearrangement links TRBV27 to TRBJ1-1; D might be TRBD1 (6 bases). From germline, CDR1 is MNHEY and CDR2 SMNVEV (reference sequence). The V end lost 3 bases, the J end lost 10 bases, and 21 bases lay between the germline ends. The CDR3 runs to 15 residues. The CDR3, as DNA: TGTGCCAGCAGTTTCACAGGGTTTACCCCCGATTTAGCTTTCTTT. Translating gives CASSFTGFTPDLAFF.

The V and J genes are TRBV14 and TRBJ2-4, with 12 bases fitting TRBD2. The CDR3 has 21 residues. The junction had 13 bases not matched to a gene; V was cut back by 1 base and J by 0 bases. From germline, CDR1 is SGHDN and CDR2 FVKESK. CDR3 region: CASSQGPRLAGDNVAKNIQYF. CDR3 bases: TGTGCCAGCAGCCAAGGTCCGAGACTAGCGGGAGATAATGTAGCCAAAAACATTCAGTACTTC.

This chain joins TRBV9 and TRBJ2-1, with D possibly TRBD2 on 6 matching bases. There are 19 residues in the CDR3. The germline V gene encodes CDR1 SGDLS and CDR2 YYNGEE. V was clipped by 1 base and J by 0 bases, with 20 bases between them. In DNA form, the CDR3 reads TGTGCCAGCAGCGTATCGGCTAGCGAGCTTACCCGCTCCTACAATGAGCAGTTCTTC. Its translation: CASSVSASELTRSYNEQFF.

This clone was seen a single time. The chain links TRBV4-1 to TRBJ2-4; D gene ambiguous. The V end was cut by 4 bases, the J end by 1 base, with 17 bases between. The CDR3 spans 17 residues. Germline CDR1 and CDR2: MGHRA and YSYEKL. This CDR3 reads CASSRKYDFGAKNIQYF. In nucleotides, the CDR3 is TGCGCCAGCAGCCGAAAGTATGACTTTGGTGCCAAAAACATTCAGTACTTC.

This clone was counted once. The rearrangement links TRBV30 to TRBJ2-1, with D tentatively TRBD1 (6 bases). Trimming took off 8 bases at V and 0 bases at J, with 17 bases between the two ends. Germline-derived CDR1 and CDR2 are GTSNPN and SVGIG (reference sequence). This CDR3 comprises 15 residues. This chain's CDR3 is CAIRTVLSSYNEQFF. The CDR3 nucleotides are TGTGCCATTAGGACAGTATTAAGCTCCTACAATGAGCAGTTCTTC.

The J gene is TRBJ2-7, the V gene TRBV5-1; 9 positions match TRBD2. Trimming at V came to 5 bases and at J to 3 bases, leaving 9 bases not matched to a gene. CDR1 is SGHRS, CDR2 YFSETQ, per germline. This CDR3 is 15 amino acids long. This CDR3 is CASRVGLAKSYEQYF. The CDR3 nucleotides are TGCGCCAGCAGAGTGGGACTAGCCAAAAGCTACGAGCAGTACTTC.